Each of the 2 T cell receptor beta chains below was sequenced from the same sample in a study of identical twins. TCRdb independently ran MiXCR on the 5' RACE reads; one entry per CDR3 protein. The sample consists of 1,800,000 or so distinct CDR3 sequences, around 29% of them appearing once. Input material: cord blood. Receptor source: a newborn girl in good health.

The chain employs TRBV5-1 and TRBJ2-1; 7 bases match TRBD1. The CDR3 has 15 amino acids. Per germline, CDR1 SGHRS and CDR2 YFSETQ. V lost 5 bases, J lost 5 bases, and 10 bases stayed unmatched. The CDR3 nucleotides are TGCGCCAGCAGTTTGTCCGGGACAGTAAACAATGAGCAGTTCTTC. It yields the protein CASSLSGTVNNEQFF.

The sample holds a few counts of this clonotype. The V call is TRBV12-3 or TRBV12-4, the J call TRBJ2-5; TRBD1 might be the D (6 bases). Trimming took off 5 bases at V and 11 bases at J, with 18 bases between the two ends. There are 13 residues in the CDR3. The CDR3 bases are TGTGCCAGCAGTATGGGACAAGGCGATGAGCAGTACTTC. It is translated as CASSMGQGDEQYF.